The present entry profiles one T cell receptor beta chain with its context. The record originates from a study of blood T cell repertoires in COVID-19. Study information: COVID-19 samples from acute and convalescent phases originated in the United States, Italy and Spain. PBMCs, B-cell-depleted T cells, or T cells were the source of the cDNA or gDNA that made up the material.

Germline V gene sequence: CDR1 SGHNT, CDR2 YENEEA. CDR3 length: 14 residues. Trimming cost V 4 bases and J 4 bases, with 12 bases left between them. Libraries were prepared by immunoSEQ multiplex PCR; TCRdb keeps only in-frame clonotypes and omits some of them. The table lists about 160,000 clones, roughly 90% of them singletons. This TCR came from a man aged 60 to 69 with active or convalescent COVID-19. The sequenced sample consisted of peripheral blood. V gene TRBV11-3 combines with J gene TRBJ2-3; D is uncertain. CDR3 in amino acids: CASSSGIPSDTQYF. Here the CDR3 DNA reads TGTGCCAGCAGCTCCGGTATCCCCTCAGATACGCAGTATTTT.